The 6 T cell receptor beta chains presented below share a single source sample, sequenced in a study of blood T cell repertoires in COVID-19. The assay was immunoSEQ multiplex PCR, and TCRdb's table has in-frame clones only and misses some. The sample has hundreds of thousands of clones, 86% seen once. The sequencing sample was made of peripheral blood. These receptors all come from a woman aged 25 to 39 with active or convalescent COVID-19.

V and J are TRBV27 and TRBJ1-1; D unresolved. From germline, CDR1 is MNHEY and CDR2 SMNVEV (reference sequence). With 7 bases removed from V and 5 bases from J, the gap between germline ends came to 14 bases. The CDR3 loop spans 13 amino acids. The CDR3 nucleotides read TGTGCCAGCACCCAGGTCGCGGGGACTGAAGCTTTCTTT. This codes for CASTQVAGTEAFF.

This chain joins TRBV29-1 and TRBJ1-1; D not certain. This CDR3 is built from 14 residues. The V and J ends lost 0 bases and 5 bases respectively, with 13 bases between them. Germline CDR1 is SQVTM and CDR2 is ANQGSEA. As DNA, the CDR3 is TGCAGCGTTGAAGAAGGTCCAATACAGACTGAAGCTTTCTTT. Encoded protein: CSVEEGPIQTEAFF.

This chain connects TRBV2 to TRBJ1-5; D gene unclear. Germline CDR1 SNHLY, CDR2 FYNNEI. V was clipped by 5 bases and J by 2 bases, with 10 bases between them. This CDR3 is 14 amino acids long. The CDR3 sequence: CASSPGGGNQPQHF. CDR3 bases: TGTGCCAGCAGTCCCGGCGGGGGCAATCAGCCCCAGCATTTT.

V and J are TRBV27 and TRBJ2-2; D might be TRBD1 (6 bases). Trimming removed 0 bases from V and 0 bases from J, with 17 bases in between. Germline V lookup: CDR1 MNHEY, CDR2 SMNVEV (reference sequence). This CDR3 has 19 residues. The DNA for the CDR3 is TGTGCCAGCAGTTTATCCCGTGGTAGGGGGATCGCGAACACCGGGGAGCTGTTTTTT. Protein product: CASSLSRGRGIANTGELFF.

This chain links TRBV5-1 with TRBJ1-2; tentatively, D is TRBD1 (6 bases). The ends were cut back, 0 bases at V and 8 bases at J, with 11 bases in the middle. Germline CDR1 is SGHRS and CDR2 is YFSETQ. The CDR3 runs 13 residues. The CDR3 nucleotides read TGCGCCAGCAGCTTGGATAGGACAGAAGGCTACACCTTC. This encodes CASSLDRTEGYTF.

V usage is TRBV10-3 and J usage is TRBJ2-2, with 14 bases matching TRBD2. The CDR3 is made up of 17 amino acids. After removal of 4 bases from V and 5 bases from J, the junction contained 6 bases not matched to a gene. Per germline, CDR1 ENHRY and CDR2 SYGVKD. Written as DNA, the CDR3 is TGTGCCATCAGTGGTGGGACTAGCGGGGGTCTTACCGGGGAGCTGTTTTTT. Translation: CAISGGTSGGLTGELFF.